The 4 T cell receptor beta chains presented below share a single source sample, sequenced in a study of beta chain features in type 1 diabetes (dated by TCRdb to 2016 to 2019). To prepare the library, the immunoSEQ multiplex PCR assay was applied. The entire isolated RNA was reverse transcribed using the High Capacity cDNA Reverse Transcription Kit, and thus expressed TCRB transcripts were sequenced. Here the immuneACCESS table is served through TCRdb, limited to in-frame sequences with V and J called. Missing clones are a known gap in these copies; in checked studies unresolved V genes cover under half, and the rest lacks a known reason. Counted in this sample were about 330,000 clones; 11% of them appeared once. The ten largest clones take up 0.015% of the sample. Material for sequencing was naive CD4+ T cells from blood. The intended sense of this specimen's cell subset or site label: true naive CD4+ T cells. The receptors were gathered from a woman aged 25 to 39 in good health.

The chain couples TRBV7-8 to TRBJ2-7, with TRBD2 matching 10 bases. The length of the CDR3 is 16 residues. J was trimmed by 2 bases and V by 1 base; bases with no gene match: 5. Looked up from germline, CDR1 is SGHVS and CDR2 is FQNEAQ. The CDR3 bases are TGTGCCAGCAGCTTAGAACCGGGACTAGCGACCTACGAGCAGTACTTC. Protein: CASSLEPGLATYEQYF.

In this sample, this clone turned up a few times. The rearrangement uses TRBV29-1 and TRBJ2-5, with 9 bases fitting TRBD2. Germline V gene sequence: CDR1 SQVTM, CDR2 ANQGSEA. Trimming cost V 8 bases and J 5 bases; bases outside gene matches: 9. The CDR3 is made up of 13 amino acids. The chain's CDR3 is CSPLLAGWETQYF. As DNA, the CDR3 is TGCAGCCCCCTGCTAGCGGGATGGGAGACCCAGTACTTC.

V usage is TRBV2 and J usage is TRBJ2-5; weak D call: TRBD1 (5 bases). The CDR3 loop spans 13 amino acids. Trimming removed 10 bases at V and 4 bases at J, with 16 bases between. Per germline, CDR1 SNHLY and CDR2 FYNNEI. The CDR3 sequence is CAINRGQGETQYF. DNA of the CDR3: TGTGCCATAAACCGCGGCCAGGGAGAGACCCAGTACTTC.

This clone has a handful of counts. The chain employs TRBV2 and TRBJ2-7, with D possibly TRBD1 on 6 matching bases. V was cut by 5 bases and J by 0 bases, with 20 bases left in between. This CDR3 contains 17 residues. Germline V gene sequence: CDR1 SNHLY, CDR2 FYNNEI. The chain's CDR3 is CASSSNPGDMISYEQYF. DNA for the CDR3: TGTGCCAGCAGTTCGAACCCCGGGGACATGATCTCCTACGAGCAGTACTTC.